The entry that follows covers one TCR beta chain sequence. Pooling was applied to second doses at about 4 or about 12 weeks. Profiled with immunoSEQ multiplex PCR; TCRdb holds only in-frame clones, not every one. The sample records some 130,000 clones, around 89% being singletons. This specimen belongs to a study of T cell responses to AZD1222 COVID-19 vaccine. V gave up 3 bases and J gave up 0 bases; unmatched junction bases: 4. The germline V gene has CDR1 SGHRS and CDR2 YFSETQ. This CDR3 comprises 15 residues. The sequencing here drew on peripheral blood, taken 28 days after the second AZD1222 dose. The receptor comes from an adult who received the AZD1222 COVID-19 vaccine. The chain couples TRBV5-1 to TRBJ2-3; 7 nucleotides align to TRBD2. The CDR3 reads CASSWGGLSTDTQYF. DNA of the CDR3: TGCGCCAGCAGCTGGGGGGGTCTCAGCACAGATACGCAGTATTTT.